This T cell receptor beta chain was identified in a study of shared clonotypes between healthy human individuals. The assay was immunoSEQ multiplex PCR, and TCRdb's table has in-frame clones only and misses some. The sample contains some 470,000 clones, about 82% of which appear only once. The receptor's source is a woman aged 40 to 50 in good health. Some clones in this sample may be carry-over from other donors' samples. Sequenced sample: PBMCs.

The CDR3 loop reads CAAGQDFNYGYTF. The CDR3 DNA is TGTGCCGCCGGACAGGATTTTAACTATGGCTACACCTTC. The rearrangement links TRBV6-5 to TRBJ1-2; 7 bases line up with TRBD1. Losses at the gene ends were 11 bases for V and 1 base for J; bases not matched to a gene: 7. Looked up from germline, CDR1 is MNHEY and CDR2 is SVGAGI. The CDR3 loop spans 13 amino acids.